The clone carrying this TCR beta chain appeared a few times. Its antigen is not identified. This sample was included in a study of beta chain features in type 1 diabetes. Whole-study context: What patients shared with healthy donors was a similar profile of age, gender and cell yields. The examined sorted cells totaled 110 million or so across samples.

Sequenced material consisted of expressed TCRB transcripts (all of the isolated RNA was reverse transcribed). The data were produced by immunoSEQ multiplex PCR, yet TCRdb's version contains in-frame clones alone and is incomplete. In the table there are a few hundred thousand clones, roughly 13% of which are singletons. CDR3 length: 16 residues. The V segment lost 0 bases and the J segment 4 bases; nucleotides outside the gene matches: 6. Germline assignment: CDR1 SGDLS and CDR2 YYNGEE. Points from the study as a whole: A pattern of fewer insertions and more deletions at VDJ junctions was seen in type 1 diabetes patients. All four CD4+ subsets from Type 1 diabetes patients carried moderately but significantly shorter TCRB CDR3s.

V is TRBV9 and J is TRBJ2-3; 9 bases fit TRBD2. The sequenced sample was naive CD4+ T cells from blood. This clonotype originated in a young woman with type 1 diabetes. CDR3 coding DNA: TGTGCCAGCAGCGTAGGCTCTAGCGGGGTTGCAGATACGCAGTATTTT. Translated: CASSVGSSGVADTQYF.